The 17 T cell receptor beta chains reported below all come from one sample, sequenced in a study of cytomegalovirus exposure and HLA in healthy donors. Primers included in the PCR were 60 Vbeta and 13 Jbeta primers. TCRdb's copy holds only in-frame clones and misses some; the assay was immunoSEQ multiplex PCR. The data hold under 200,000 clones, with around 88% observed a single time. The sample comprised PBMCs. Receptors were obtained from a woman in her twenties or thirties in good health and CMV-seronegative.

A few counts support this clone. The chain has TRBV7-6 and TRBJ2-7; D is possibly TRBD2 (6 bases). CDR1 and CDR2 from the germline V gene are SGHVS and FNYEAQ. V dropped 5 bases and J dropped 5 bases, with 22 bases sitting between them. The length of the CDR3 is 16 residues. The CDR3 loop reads CASSRFGTLIGDEQYF. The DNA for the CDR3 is TGTGCCAGCAGCCGTTTTGGGACTTTAATAGGGGACGAGCAGTACTTC.

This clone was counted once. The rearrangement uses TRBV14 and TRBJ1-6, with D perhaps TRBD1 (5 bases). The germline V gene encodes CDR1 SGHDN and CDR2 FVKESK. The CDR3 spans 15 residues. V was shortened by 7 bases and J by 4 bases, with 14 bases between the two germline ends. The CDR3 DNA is TGTGCCAGCAACCCGGGGACTGCTTATAATTCACCCCTCCACTTT. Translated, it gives CASNPGTAYNSPLHF.

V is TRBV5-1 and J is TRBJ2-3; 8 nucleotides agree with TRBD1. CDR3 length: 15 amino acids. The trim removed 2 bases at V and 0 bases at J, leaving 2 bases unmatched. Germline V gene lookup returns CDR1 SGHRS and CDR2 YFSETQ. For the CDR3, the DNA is TGCGCCAGCAGCTTCAGGGGGCAAAGCACAGATACGCAGTATTTT. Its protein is CASSFRGQSTDTQYF.

DNA for the CDR3: TGTGCCAGCAGTCATCGACTAGCGGGGGGGGGCGAGCAGTACTTC. It encodes CASSHRLAGGGEQYF. V is TRBV6-1 and J is TRBJ2-5, with TRBD2 matching 14 bases. Matching the DNA end better, TRBJ2-7 makes the J call doubtful. The CDR3 loop spans 15 amino acids. Germline lookup yields CDR1 MNHNS and CDR2 SASEGT.

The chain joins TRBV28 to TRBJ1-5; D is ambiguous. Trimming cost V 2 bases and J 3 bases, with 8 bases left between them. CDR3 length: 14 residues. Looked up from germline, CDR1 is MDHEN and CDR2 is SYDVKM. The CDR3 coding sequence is TGTGCCAGCAGTTTACCCCAATTCAATCAGCCCCAGCATTTT. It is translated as CASSLPQFNQPQHF.

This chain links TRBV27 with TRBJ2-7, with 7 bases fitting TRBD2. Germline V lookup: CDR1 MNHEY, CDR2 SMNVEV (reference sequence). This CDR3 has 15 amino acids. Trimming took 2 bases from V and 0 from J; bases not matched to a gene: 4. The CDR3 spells CASSLLGGSSYEQYF. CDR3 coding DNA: TGTGCCAGCAGTTTACTCGGGGGGAGCTCCTACGAGCAGTACTTC.

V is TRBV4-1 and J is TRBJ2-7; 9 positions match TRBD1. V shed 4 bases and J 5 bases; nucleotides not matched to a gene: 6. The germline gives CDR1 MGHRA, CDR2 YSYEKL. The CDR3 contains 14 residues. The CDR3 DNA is TGCGCCAGCAGCCTCGGACAGGGGTCCCACGAGCAGTACTTC. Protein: CASSLGQGSHEQYF.

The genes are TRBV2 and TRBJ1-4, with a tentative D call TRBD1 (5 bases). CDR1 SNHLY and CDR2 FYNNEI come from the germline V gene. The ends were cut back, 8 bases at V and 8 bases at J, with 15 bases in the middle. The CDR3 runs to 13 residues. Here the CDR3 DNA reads TGTGCCAGCCGATGGGGCTGGCGGGAAAAACTGTTTTTT. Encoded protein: CASRWGWREKLFF.

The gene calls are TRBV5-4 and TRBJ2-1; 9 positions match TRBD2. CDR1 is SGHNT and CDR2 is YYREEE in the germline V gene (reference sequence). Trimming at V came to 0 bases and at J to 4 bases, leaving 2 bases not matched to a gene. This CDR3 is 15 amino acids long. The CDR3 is CASSLGLAGYNEQFF. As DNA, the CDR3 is TGTGCCAGCAGCTTGGGGCTAGCGGGGTACAATGAGCAGTTCTTC.

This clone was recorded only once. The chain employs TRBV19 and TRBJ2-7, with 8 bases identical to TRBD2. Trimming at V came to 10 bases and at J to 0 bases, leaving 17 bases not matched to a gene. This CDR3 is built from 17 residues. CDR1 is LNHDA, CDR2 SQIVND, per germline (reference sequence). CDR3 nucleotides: TGTGCCATCCCGGCAGGTCCAACTAGCGGCAGCTCCTACGAGCAGTACTTC. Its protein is CAIPAGPTSGSSYEQYF.

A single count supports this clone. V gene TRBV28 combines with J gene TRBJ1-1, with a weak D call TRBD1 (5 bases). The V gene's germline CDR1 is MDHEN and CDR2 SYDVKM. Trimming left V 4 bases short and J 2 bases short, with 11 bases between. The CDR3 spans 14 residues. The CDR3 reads CASSSGIVNTEAFF. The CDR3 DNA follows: TGTGCCAGCAGTTCAGGGATAGTCAACACTGAAGCTTTCTTT.

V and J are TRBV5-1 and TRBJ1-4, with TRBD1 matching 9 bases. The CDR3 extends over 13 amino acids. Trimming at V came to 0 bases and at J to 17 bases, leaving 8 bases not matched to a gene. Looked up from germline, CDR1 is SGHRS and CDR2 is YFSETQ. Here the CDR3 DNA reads TGCGCCAGCAGCTTGGAGCCCTCGGGACAGGGATTTTTT. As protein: CASSLEPSGQGFF.

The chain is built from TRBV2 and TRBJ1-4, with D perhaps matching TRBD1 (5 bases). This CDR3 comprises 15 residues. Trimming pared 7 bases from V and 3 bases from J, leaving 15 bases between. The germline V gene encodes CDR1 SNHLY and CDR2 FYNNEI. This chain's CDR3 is CASTNDGGSNEKLFF. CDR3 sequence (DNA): TGTGCCAGCACCAACGATGGGGGGTCTAATGAAAAACTGTTTTTT.

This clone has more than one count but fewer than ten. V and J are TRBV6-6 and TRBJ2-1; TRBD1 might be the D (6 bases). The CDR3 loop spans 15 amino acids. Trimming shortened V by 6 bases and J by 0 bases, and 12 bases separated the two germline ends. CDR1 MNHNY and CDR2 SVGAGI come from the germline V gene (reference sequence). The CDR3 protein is CASRNRDSSYNEQFF. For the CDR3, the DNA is TGTGCCAGCAGGAACAGGGATAGCTCCTACAATGAGCAGTTCTTC.

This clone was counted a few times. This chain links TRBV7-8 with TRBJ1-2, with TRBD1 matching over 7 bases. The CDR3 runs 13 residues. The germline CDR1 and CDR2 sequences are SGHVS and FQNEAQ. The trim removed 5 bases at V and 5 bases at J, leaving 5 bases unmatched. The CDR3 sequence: CASSRTGQYGYTF. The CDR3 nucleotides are TGTGCCAGCAGCCGAACGGGACAGTATGGCTACACCTTC. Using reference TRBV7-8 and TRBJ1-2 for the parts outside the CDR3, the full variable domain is GAGVSQSPRYKVAKRGQDVALRCDPISGHVSLFWYQQALGQGPEFLTYFQNEAQLDKSGLPSDRFFAERPEGSVSTLKIQRTQQEDSAVYLCASSRTGQYGYTFGSGTRLTVV.

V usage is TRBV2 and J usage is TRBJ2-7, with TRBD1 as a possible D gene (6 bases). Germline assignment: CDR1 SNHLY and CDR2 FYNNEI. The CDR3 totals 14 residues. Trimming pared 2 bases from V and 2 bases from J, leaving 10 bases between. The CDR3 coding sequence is TGTGCCAGCAGTGAACTGACAGGCCCCTACGAGCAGTACTTC. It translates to CASSELTGPYEQYF.

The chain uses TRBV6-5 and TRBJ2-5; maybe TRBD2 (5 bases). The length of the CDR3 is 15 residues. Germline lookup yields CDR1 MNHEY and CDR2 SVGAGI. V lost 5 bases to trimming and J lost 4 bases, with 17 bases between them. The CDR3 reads CASSTPSRAVETQYF. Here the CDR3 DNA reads TGTGCCAGCAGTACCCCTTCGAGGGCGGTAGAGACCCAGTACTTC.